The 32 T cell receptor beta chains in this list originate from one sample, sequenced in a study of cytomegalovirus exposure and HLA in healthy donors. The repertoire was sequenced with immunoSEQ multiplex PCR; TCRdb's copy has only in-frame clones and lacks some. Of about 60,000 clones listed, approximately 93% are singletons. Sequencing was done on a sample of PBMCs. These receptors were taken from a woman younger than 30 in good health and CMV-seronegative.

This chain joins TRBV2 and TRBJ1-1; 7 bases map to TRBD1. V lost 3 bases to trimming and J lost 1 base; unmatched junction nucleotides: 5. CDR3 length: 15 amino acids. Germline V CDR1 and CDR2: SNHLY, FYNNEI. CDR3 amino acids: CASSEWGQQNTEAFF. The CDR3 DNA follows: TGTGCCAGCAGTGAGTGGGGACAGCAGAACACTGAAGCTTTCTTT.

The rearrangement links TRBV9 to TRBJ1-2; D is unclear. The CDR3 covers 11 residues. V was clipped by 0 bases and J by 7 bases, with 4 bases between them. The germline V gene encodes CDR1 SGDLS and CDR2 YYNGEE. The CDR3: CASSVGGGYTF. The CDR3, as DNA: TGTGCCAGCAGCGTAGGAGGTGGCTACACCTTC.

CDR3 bases: TGTGCCATCAGTCCCGGGACAGGGTCCACCCGCTCTGGAAACACCATATATTTT. It encodes CAISPGTGSTRSGNTIYF. The gene calls are TRBV10-3 and TRBJ1-3; 9 bases match TRBD1. In germline, CDR1 is ENHRY, CDR2 SYGVKD. The CDR3 spans 18 residues. Trimming removed 5 bases from V and 0 bases from J; junction bases left unmatched: 11.

This clone was observed a few times. This sequence joins TRBV9 and TRBJ1-3, with D unresolved. Germline CDR1 and CDR2: SGDLS and YYNGEE. This CDR3 is 15 amino acids long. V was clipped by 2 bases and J by 0 bases, with 9 bases between them. CDR3 DNA: TGTGCCAGCAGCGTTACCGTGAGCTCTGGAAACACCATATATTTT. Translated: CASSVTVSSGNTIYF.

In this sample, this clone turned up a few times. CDR3 in amino acids: CASSPGVGTSYEQYF. Written as DNA, the CDR3 is TGTGCCAGCAGCCCGGGGGTGGGGACTAGCTACGAGCAGTACTTC. The chain links TRBV7-7 to TRBJ2-7, with 8 nucleotides matching TRBD2. The ends lost 5 bases at V and 3 bases at J; junction bases unmatched: 9. Germline CDR1 reads SSHAT; CDR2 reads FNYEAQ (reference sequence). The CDR3 runs 15 residues.

J is TRBJ2-5 and V is TRBV5-4; 8 nucleotides agree with TRBD2. The CDR3 contains 18 residues. V shed 4 bases and J 1 base; nucleotides not matched to a gene: 15. CDR1 is SGHNT and CDR2 is YYREEE in the germline V gene (reference sequence). The CDR3 nucleotides are TGTGCCAGCAGCGCGGGCGGCTCTTCCGGGACTAGCCAAGAGACCCAGTACTTC. It codes for CASSAGGSSGTSQETQYF.

This clone was observed once. V gene TRBV10-1 combines with J gene TRBJ1-3; D perhaps matches TRBD1 (6 bases). Germline V gene lookup returns CDR1 WNHNN and CDR2 SYGVQD (reference sequence). This CDR3 has 14 amino acids. V lost 7 bases and J lost 4, with 14 bases in between. CDR3 nucleotides: TGCGCCAGCAACCTAGGGGGGGGAGGAAACACCATATATTTT. Translated: CASNLGGGGNTIYF.

The chain couples TRBV15 to TRBJ1-2, with 10 bases that match TRBD1. Losses at the gene ends were 5 bases for V and 2 bases for J; bases not matched to a gene: 5. This CDR3 is built from 15 residues. The V gene's germline CDR1 is LNHNV and CDR2 YYDKDF (reference sequence). DNA for the CDR3: TGTGCCACCAGCGGGATGGGACAGGGGAACTATGGCTACACCTTC. Translating it yields CATSGMGQGNYGYTF.

This rearrangement joins TRBV6-1 to TRBJ2-2; TRBD1 is a possible D gene (5 bases). The CDR3 has 13 amino acids. From germline, CDR1 is MNHNS and CDR2 SASEGT. Trimming took off 6 bases at V and 5 bases at J, with 10 bases between the two ends. The CDR3 coding sequence is TGTGCCAGCAGAAATACAGGTACCGGGGAGCTGTTTTTT. Its translation: CASRNTGTGELFF.

This chain connects TRBV27 to TRBJ2-7, with a possible D match to TRBD2 (6 bases). The CDR3 has 14 residues. Germline-derived CDR1 and CDR2 are MNHEY and SMNVEV (reference sequence). V gave up 2 bases and J gave up 2 bases, with 10 bases separating them. The CDR3 sequence: CASSLRGGTYEQYV. The CDR3 coding sequence is TGTGCCAGCAGTTTACGCGGCGGGACCTACGAGCAGTACGTC.

The V call is TRBV7-6, the J call TRBJ2-5; a weak D match, TRBD1 (6 bases). The CDR3 length is 15 residues. Germline V gene lookup returns CDR1 SGHVS and CDR2 FNYEAQ. V lost 4 bases and J lost 7, with 19 bases in between. The CDR3 spells CASSYSGTPEGTQYF. DNA for the CDR3: TGTGCCAGCAGCTATTCCGGGACACCCGAGGGGACCCAGTACTTC.

The CDR3 loop is CASSGGQGDYGYTF. The CDR3 region has the DNA TGTGCCAGCAGTGGGGGACAGGGAGACTATGGCTACACCTTC. The V call is TRBV2, the J call TRBJ1-2; 9 nucleotides line up with TRBD1. This CDR3 is 14 amino acids long. Per the germline V gene, CDR1 is SNHLY and CDR2 is FYNNEI. J lost 3 bases, V lost 4 bases, and 3 bases had no gene match.

This chain joins TRBV19 and TRBJ1-1, with a weak D call TRBD1 (5 bases). The germline gives CDR1 LNHDA, CDR2 SQIVND (reference sequence). The CDR3 length is 13 residues. The V and J ends lost 1 base and 6 bases respectively, with 9 bases between them. CDR3 loop: CASSIGPGAEAFF. The CDR3 nucleotides read TGTGCCAGTAGTATAGGGCCGGGGGCTGAAGCTTTCTTT. The full variable domain, completed using reference TRBV19 and TRBJ1-1, is DGGITQSPKYLFRKEGQNVTLSCEQNLNHDAMYWYRQDPGQGLRLIYYSQIVNDFQKGDIAEGYSVSREKKESFPLTVTSAQKNPTAFYLCASSIGPGAEAFFGQGTRLTVV.

J is TRBJ2-7 and V is TRBV5-4, with D possibly being TRBD1 (5 bases). Between the trimmed V and J ends, which lost 4 bases and 5 bases, there was a span of 22 bases. CDR3 length equals 16 residues. Germline V CDR1 and CDR2: SGHNT, YYREEE (reference sequence). In DNA form, the CDR3 reads TGTGCCAGCAGCGACAAGGGGTTCCCGCCCCTCCACGAGCAGTACTTC. It encodes CASSDKGFPPLHEQYF.

The rearrangement links TRBV5-4 to TRBJ1-2; 7 bases are a match to TRBD1. The J segment lost 4 bases and the V segment lost 2 bases, leaving 2 bases of the junction unmatched. Germline-derived CDR1 and CDR2 are SGHNT and YYREEE (reference sequence). CDR3 length: 13 residues. The CDR3 reads CASSFRDSYGYTF. DNA for the CDR3: TGTGCCAGCAGCTTCCGGGACAGCTATGGCTACACCTTC.

This chain connects TRBV18 to TRBJ1-1; tentatively, D is TRBD1 (5 bases). The CDR3 is 13 residues long. Looked up from germline, CDR1 is KGHSH and CDR2 is LQKENI. With 6 bases removed from V and 1 base from J, the gap between germline ends came to 9 bases. The CDR3 DNA sequence: TGTGCCAGCTCGCCCCAGGGGAACACTGAAGCTTTCTTT. It translates to CASSPQGNTEAFF. Supplemented by reference TRBV18 and TRBJ1-1, the full variable domain reads NAGVMQNPRHLVRRRGQEARLRCSPMKGHSHVYWYRQLPEEGLKFMVYLQKENIIDESGMPKERFSAEFPKEGPSILRIQQVVRGDSAAYFCASSPQGNTEAFFGQGTRLTVV.

The chain uses TRBV2 and TRBJ2-5; 7 bases map to TRBD2. V was clipped by 2 bases and J by 2 bases; unmatched bases: 2. Germline V gene sequence: CDR1 SNHLY, CDR2 FYNNEI. The CDR3 covers 14 residues. The CDR3 sequence is CASSETGGQETQYF. DNA of the CDR3: TGTGCCAGCAGTGAAACCGGGGGGCAAGAGACCCAGTACTTC. Full variable domain (remainder filled in from reference TRBV2 and TRBJ2-5): EPEVTQTPSHQVTQMGQEVILRCVPISNHLYFYWYRQILGQKVEFLVSFYNNEISEKSEIFDDQFSVERPDGSNFTLKIRSTKLEDSAMYFCASSETGGQETQYFGPGTRLLVL.

Only one count was recorded for this clone. The junction and the germline gene differ at one end; a read error may be behind it. The chain has TRBV2 and TRBJ1-4; no firm D call. From germline, CDR1 is SNHLY and CDR2 FYNNEI. CDR3 length: 15 amino acids. The CDR3 protein is CASTEGPSTNEKLFF. The CDR3 DNA is TGTGCCAGCACTGAAGGGCCCTCAACTAATGAAAAACTGTTTTTT.

The count of this clone is one. CDR3 in amino acids: CASSRDRGLGQPQHF. Here the CDR3 DNA reads TGTGCCAGCAGCAGAGACAGGGGGCTTGGTCAGCCCCAGCATTTT. This sequence joins TRBV7-3 and TRBJ1-5; TRBD1 agrees at 10 bases. The junction had 7 bases not matched to a gene; V was cut back by 5 bases and J by 6 bases. The CDR3 length is 15 residues. CDR1 is SGHTA and CDR2 is FQGTGA in the germline V gene.

This chain joins TRBV13 and TRBJ1-1; a possible D gene is TRBD1 (5 bases). Looked up from germline, CDR1 is PRHDT and CDR2 is FYEKMQ (reference sequence). V dropped 4 bases and J dropped 6 bases, with 15 bases sitting between them. This CDR3 region has 14 residues. CDR3 DNA: TGTGCCAGCAGCTCACCCGGGACTGAGTCTGAAGCTTTCTTT. Translated, it gives CASSSPGTESEAFF.

The gene calls are TRBV21-1 and TRBJ2-1; TRBD2 is the table's D call, not checked against the DNA. TRBV21-1 is reported as a pseudogene. The CDR3 covers 15 residues. The CDR3 loop reads CASSKLAGAYNEQFF. CDR3 in DNA: TGTGCCAGCAGCAAACTAGCGGGGGCCTACAATGAGCAGTTCTTC.

This clone was detected only once. J is TRBJ1-2 and V is TRBV7-9; TRBD1 might be the D (5 bases). This CDR3 is built from 14 residues. V was shortened by 5 bases and J by 7 bases, with 17 bases between the two germline ends. Looked up from germline, CDR1 is SEHNR and CDR2 is FQNEAQ (reference sequence). The CDR3 region has the DNA TGTGCCAGCAGCCCCCGGGGGGTCAGCAGTGGCTACACCTTC. This encodes CASSPRGVSSGYTF. The complete variable domain, with remaining parts taken from reference TRBV7-9 and TRBJ1-2, reads DTGVSQNPRHKITKRGQNVTFRCDPISEHNRLYWYRQTLGQGPEFLTYFQNEAQLEKSRLLSDRFSAERPKGSFSTLEIQRTEQGDSAMYLCASSPRGVSSGYTFGSGTRLTVV.

The chain uses TRBV6-4 and TRBJ1-1; 8 positions agree with TRBD1. The length of the CDR3 is 13 residues. Unmatched junction bases numbered 4, after V lost 6 bases and J lost 4 bases. Germline values: CDR1 MRHNA, CDR2 SNTAGT. The CDR3 coding sequence is TGTGCCAGCAGGCCAACAGGGGGCACTGAAGCTTTCTTT. Its translation is CASRPTGGTEAFF.

V and J are TRBV7-6 and TRBJ2-3, with a possible D match to TRBD2 (6 bases). CDR3 size: 16 residues. V was cut by 1 base and J by 0 bases, with 11 bases left in between. CDR1 and CDR2 (germline): SGHVS, FNYEAQ. The CDR3 reads CASSLGLGRSTDTQYF. The CDR3, as DNA: TGTGCCAGCAGCTTAGGGCTGGGGAGGAGCACAGATACGCAGTATTTT. The whole variable domain, filled in from reference TRBV7-6 and TRBJ2-3, reads GAGVSQSPRYKVTKRGQDVALRCDPISGHVSLYWYRQALGQGPEFLTYFNYEAQQDKSGLPNDRFSAERPEGSISTLTIQRTEQRDSAMYRCASSLGLGRSTDTQYFGPGTRLTVL.

This chain links TRBV27 with TRBJ1-1; no firm D call. This CDR3 comprises 14 residues. The germline V and J ends were trimmed by 2 bases and 2 bases, with 9 bases remaining between them. The V gene's germline CDR1 is MNHEY and CDR2 SMNVEV (reference sequence). The CDR3 region is CASSLGLYNTEAFF. Here the CDR3 DNA reads TGTGCCAGCAGTTTAGGCCTTTATAACACTGAAGCTTTCTTT.

The rearrangement links TRBV7-3 to TRBJ1-1; possible D gene TRBD1, 5 bases. CDR1 is SGHTA and CDR2 is FQGTGA in the germline V gene. V was trimmed by 5 bases and J by 4 bases, leaving 14 bases between them. This CDR3 has 14 amino acids. Here the CDR3 DNA reads TGTGCCAGCAGCCGTGACAGATTCTCCACTGAAGCTTTCTTT. Translation gives CASSRDRFSTEAFF.

The chain couples TRBV5-4 to TRBJ2-5; D is perhaps TRBD2 (6 bases). Trimming shortened V by 4 bases and J by 1 base, and 17 bases separated the two germline ends. This CDR3 is built from 16 residues. Per germline, CDR1 SGHNT and CDR2 YYREEE (reference sequence). CDR3 nucleotide sequence: TGTGCCAGCAGCGGAAACCGGGACTTCGGCCAAGAGACCCAGTACTTC. Residues: CASSGNRDFGQETQYF.

This chain connects TRBV7-6 to TRBJ1-1; no clear D gene. Looked up from germline, CDR1 is SGHVS and CDR2 is FNYEAQ. The CDR3 is 14 residues long. The V and J ends lost 3 bases and 5 bases respectively, with 13 bases between them. CDR3 in amino acids: CASSFRPTGTEAFF. CDR3 nucleotides: TGTGCCAGCAGCTTCAGACCTACGGGGACTGAAGCTTTCTTT.

The V and J genes are TRBV19 and TRBJ1-2; TRBD1 matches at 7 bases. Trimming cost V 4 bases and J 8 bases; bases outside gene matches: 10. There are 14 residues in the CDR3. Germline CDR1 LNHDA, CDR2 SQIVND (reference sequence). CDR3 DNA sequence: TGTGCCAGTAGTAGGGACGACAGGGAGGACGGCTACACCTTC. This translates into CASSRDDREDGYTF. Supplemented by reference TRBV19 and TRBJ1-2, the full variable domain reads DGGITQSPKYLFRKEGQNVTLSCEQNLNHDAMYWYRQDPGQGLRLIYYSQIVNDFQKGDIAEGYSVSREKKESFPLTVTSAQKNPTAFYLCASSRDDREDGYTFGSGTRLTVV.

The genes are TRBV28 and TRBJ2-3; the D gene is possibly TRBD2 (5 bases). Trimming took 4 bases from V and 5 from J, leaving 16 bases between them. The germline gives CDR1 MDHEN, CDR2 SYDVKM. The CDR3 extends over 15 amino acids. The CDR3 DNA sequence: TGTGCCAGCAGTTCCTCAGCGGCCCCCCGAGATACGCAGTATTTT. Protein: CASSSSAAPRDTQYF.

The chain is built from TRBV5-1 and TRBJ1-1, with TRBD1 matching 10 bases. CDR3 size: 14 residues. The V gene's germline CDR1 is SGHRS and CDR2 YFSETQ. V lost 4 bases to trimming and J lost 8 bases; unmatched junction nucleotides: 8. The CDR3 reads CASSTGQGIREAFF. For the CDR3, the DNA is TGCGCCAGCAGCACGGGACAGGGGATAAGGGAAGCTTTCTTT.

The chain links TRBV7-9 to TRBJ2-1; D perhaps matches TRBD2 (6 bases). Between the trimmed V and J ends, which lost 6 bases and 7 bases, there was a span of 10 bases. Germline lookup yields CDR1 SEHNR and CDR2 FQNEAQ (reference sequence). This CDR3 contains 12 residues. The CDR3 bases are TGTGCCAGCAGTTGGGACTCGAATGAGCAGTTCTTC. Protein sequence: CASSWDSNEQFF.